A single sample is the source of the 18 T cell receptor beta chains below, sequenced in a study of beta chain features in type 1 diabetes (dated by TCRdb to the late 2010s). Libraries were prepared through the immunoSEQ multiplex PCR assay. The entire isolated RNA was reverse transcribed using the High Capacity cDNA Reverse Transcription Kit, and thus expressed TCRB transcripts were sequenced. TCRdb took this table from immuneACCESS and kept in-frame rearrangements with V and J called. Such tables lack part of the clones; where checked against another copy, unresolved V genes explain under half of the gap, and the rest is unexplained. This sample is represented by 130,000 to 150,000 clones; 40% to 55% of them were singletons. The biggest ten clones account for under 0.45% of the sample. Sequenced input: Tregs from blood. The label giving this sample's cell subset or site can be read as: regulatory CD4+ T cells. These receptors all come from a man between 18 and 35 years old in good health.

This clone has more than one count but fewer than ten. This sequence joins TRBV9 and TRBJ2-3, with TRBD2 matching over 14 bases. Germline V gene data show CDR1 as SGDLS and CDR2 as YYNGEE. The CDR3 covers 16 residues. The J segment lost 8 bases and the V segment lost 4 bases, leaving 9 bases of the junction unmatched. The CDR3 DNA follows: TGTGCCAGCAGCCCACTTCTTGGGACTAGCGGGAGTACGCAGTATTTT. Protein product: CASSPLLGTSGSTQYF.

The chain has TRBV7-2 and TRBJ1-1; D is uncertain. V shed 1 base and J shed 0 bases, with 6 bases lying between them. Germline CDR1 is SGHTA and CDR2 is FQGNSA. The CDR3 totals 14 residues. CDR3 sequence (DNA): TGTGCCAGCAGCTTAGAAGCTTTGAACACTGAAGCTTTCTTT. It codes for CASSLEALNTEAFF.

The table lists this clone with a count of one. The rearrangement uses TRBV7-2 and TRBJ2-5; tentatively, D is TRBD1 (5 bases). The germline gives CDR1 SGHTA, CDR2 FQGNSA. This CDR3 is built from 14 residues. The ends were cut back, 2 bases at V and 5 bases at J, with 12 bases in the middle. The CDR3 is CASSLMGQGETQYF. In nucleotides, the CDR3 is TGTGCCAGCAGCTTAATGGGGCAGGGTGAGACCCAGTACTTC.

J is TRBJ2-3 and V is TRBV10-2; D gene ambiguous. The CDR3 consists of 12 residues. V was shortened by 6 bases and J by 2 bases, with 6 bases between the two germline ends. CDR1 and CDR2 (germline): WSHSY, SAAADI. The CDR3 bases are TGCGCCAGCAGGGGCACCACAGATACGCAGTATTTT. Protein: CASRGTTDTQYF.

In its sample, this clone was seen a few times. The J gene is TRBJ2-3, the V gene TRBV30; maybe TRBD2 (5 bases). The ends were cut back, 0 bases at V and 2 bases at J, with 15 bases in the middle. This CDR3 has 16 amino acids. CDR1 and CDR2 (germline): GTSNPN, SVGIG (reference sequence). The CDR3 nucleotides are TGTGCCTGGAGTGTACGGAGGAGTTCATACACAGATACGCAGTATTTT. Its protein product is CAWSVRRSSYTDTQYF.

In its sample, this clone was seen once. The gene calls are TRBV15 and TRBJ2-7; D ambiguous. This CDR3 region has 13 residues. V was shortened by 6 bases and J by 0 bases, with 9 bases between the two germline ends. Germline CDR1 and CDR2: LNHNV and YYDKDF (reference sequence). The CDR3 bases are TGTGCCACCAGACTACTGAACTCCTACGAGCAGTACTTC. Translated, it gives CATRLLNSYEQYF.

The J gene is TRBJ2-5, the V gene TRBV5-4, with 8 bases identical to TRBD2. Germline V gene sequence: CDR1 SGHNT, CDR2 YYREEE (reference sequence). The CDR3 extends over 14 amino acids. J gave up 5 bases and V 2 bases, and 5 bases lay outside the gene matches. CDR3 sequence: CASSFGGGLETQYF. CDR3 in DNA: TGTGCCAGCAGCTTCGGGGGGGGTCTGGAGACCCAGTACTTC.

This clone was seen a single time. The V and J genes are TRBV7-8 and TRBJ2-7; 10 bases agree with TRBD1. The CDR3 sequence is 16 residues long. Germline lookup yields CDR1 SGHVS and CDR2 FQNEAQ. V dropped 1 base and J dropped 7; count of bases not matched to a gene: 10. CDR3 coding DNA: TGTGCCAGCAGCTTAGTATTGCGACAGGGGGCGTGGGAGCAGTACTTC. Amino acid sequence: CASSLVLRQGAWEQYF.

This clone was seen a handful of times. The gene calls are TRBV28 and TRBJ2-3; D not certain. V dropped 8 bases and J dropped 6 bases, with 15 bases sitting between them. The germline gives CDR1 MDHEN, CDR2 SYDVKM. This CDR3 is 13 amino acids long. The CDR3 protein is CASSPQSPDTQYF. CDR3 in DNA: TGTGCCAGCTCACCCCAGTCCCCGGATACGCAGTATTTT.

The V and J genes are TRBV7-9 and TRBJ2-1, with 7 bases identical to TRBD1. V lost 2 bases to trimming and J lost 0 bases; unmatched junction nucleotides: 13. This CDR3 region has 19 residues. The germline V gene encodes CDR1 SEHNR and CDR2 FQNEAQ (reference sequence). The CDR3 protein is CASSLWRNLGTVSYNEQFF. CDR3 in DNA: TGTGCCAGCAGCTTATGGAGAAATCTAGGGACAGTCTCCTACAATGAGCAGTTCTTC.

J is TRBJ2-7 and V is TRBV27, with D uncertain. This CDR3 has 13 amino acids. Trimming shortened V by 0 bases and J by 4 bases, and 7 bases separated the two germline ends. The germline gives CDR1 MNHEY, CDR2 SMNVEV (reference sequence). The CDR3 coding sequence is TGTGCCAGCAGTTTATCGCCCGGGTACGAGCAGTACTTC. Its translation: CASSLSPGYEQYF.

V is TRBV28 and J is TRBJ1-5; D not resolved. V was pared by 5 bases and J by 4 bases, with 15 bases between. Looked up from germline, CDR1 is MDHEN and CDR2 is SYDVKM. CDR3 size: 15 residues. The chain's CDR3 is CASSPLGRPNQPQHF. In DNA, the CDR3 is TGTGCCAGCAGTCCTCTTGGGAGGCCAAATCAGCCCCAGCATTTT.

The chain carries TRBV19 and TRBJ1-5; D gene uncertain. V was trimmed by 1 base and J by 5 bases, leaving 12 bases between them. This CDR3 has 15 residues. Germline V gene lookup returns CDR1 LNHDA and CDR2 SQIVND (reference sequence). Here the CDR3 reads CASSIGQVTYQPQHF. The CDR3 nucleotides are TGTGCCAGTAGTATAGGGCAGGTTACTTATCAGCCCCAGCATTTT. The variable domain in full, completed from reference TRBV19 and TRBJ1-5, reads DGGITQSPKYLFRKEGQNVTLSCEQNLNHDAMYWYRQDPGQGLRLIYYSQIVNDFQKGDIAEGYSVSREKKESFPLTVTSAQKNPTAFYLCASSIGQVTYQPQHFGDGTRLSIL.

CDR3 amino acids: CASSPGTSGRQETQYF. The CDR3 bases are TGTGCCAGCAGCCCCGGGACTAGCGGGCGCCAAGAGACCCAGTACTTC. This sequence joins TRBV5-4 and TRBJ2-5; 12 nucleotides agree with TRBD2. The CDR3 consists of 16 residues. V was clipped by 4 bases and J by 1 base; unmatched bases: 5. Germline values: CDR1 SGHNT, CDR2 YYREEE (reference sequence).

This clone was recorded a few times. This chain connects TRBV7-8 to TRBJ2-7; 8 nucleotides align to TRBD1. J lost 5 bases, V lost 5 bases, and 8 bases had no gene match. CDR1 is SGHVS, CDR2 FQNEAQ, per germline. This CDR3 spans 14 amino acids. The CDR3 region is CASSPQAGGDEQYF. In nucleotides, the CDR3 is TGTGCCAGCAGCCCCCAGGCAGGGGGCGACGAGCAGTACTTC.

This chain uses TRBV28 with TRBJ1-2, with no clear D. The CDR3 spans 14 residues. CDR1 is MDHEN, CDR2 SYDVKM, per germline. V lost 3 bases to trimming and J lost 4 bases, with 12 bases between them. The CDR3 is CASSLSSEGYGYTF. The CDR3, as DNA: TGTGCCAGCAGTTTGAGTAGTGAGGGCTATGGCTACACCTTC.

The chain recombines TRBV7-8 with TRBJ2-1; 10 nucleotides agree with TRBD2. Per germline, CDR1 SGHVS and CDR2 FQNEAQ. V was clipped by 4 bases and J by 7 bases; unmatched bases: 10. The CDR3 spans 16 residues. CDR3 sequence reads: CASSSQLAGGTNEQFF. The CDR3 DNA reads TGTGCCAGCAGCTCCCAATTAGCGGGAGGAACGAATGAGCAGTTCTTC.

The rearrangement links TRBV7-2 to TRBJ1-5; 7 bases align to TRBD1. Per the germline V gene, CDR1 is SGHTA and CDR2 is FQGNSA. The CDR3 is 14 amino acids. V lost 5 bases to trimming and J lost 5 bases; unmatched junction nucleotides: 6. CDR3 amino acids: CASSPRQGDQPQHF. As DNA, the CDR3 is TGTGCCAGCAGCCCCCGACAGGGAGATCAGCCCCAGCATTTT.